The clone carrying this T cell receptor beta chain has ten or more counts. Its target is unknown. Combining iRepertoire HTBI primers with Arm-PCR of CDR3 regions, the authors built TCR beta libraries. TCRdb itself ran the multiplex PCR reads through MiXCR, one entry per CDR3 protein. This table holds under 500,000 distinct CDR3 sequences, less than 25% found once. This entry belongs to a study of regulatory T cells in long-lasting Graves disease. Findings and limits, study-wide: Favoring TRBV28, TRBJ1-2 and TRBJ2-5 was a feature seen in persistent disease. Thyroid tissue was not studied; only peripheral blood was. Authors noted too few samples as a limitation. Those with persistent Graves' had less TCR diversity than newly diagnosed patients.

Time point meaning: persistent/refractory GD, antithyroid drugs over 5 years with positive TRAb. There was RNA extracted from PBMCs, and the TCR library was made from it. J lost 7 bases, V lost 3 bases, and 3 bases had no gene match. Germline V lookup: CDR1 SGHAT, CDR2 FQNNGV. CDR3 length: 13 residues. V gene TRBV11-2 combines with J gene TRBJ2-4, with TRBD2 identical over 7 bases. The TCR was taken from a female donor with Graves disease. The sequences come from peripheral blood mononuclear cells (PBMCs), collected when the disease was refractory, from a patient treated with antithyroid drugs. The CDR3 sequence is CASSLGGMNIQYF. The CDR3 nucleotides are TGTGCCAGCAGCTTGGGGGGGATGAACATTCAGTACTTC.